The 21 T cell receptor beta chains presented below share a single source sample, sequenced in a study of T cell responses to AZD1222 COVID-19 vaccine. The method was immunoSEQ multiplex PCR; TCRdb's version includes in-frame clones alone and lacks a portion of them. This table holds about 120,000 clones, around nine tenths found once. The starting material was peripheral blood, obtained on day 0 of AZD1222 vaccination. Receptor source: an adult in good health.

The chain couples TRBV24-1 to TRBJ1-2, with D uncertain. This CDR3 is built from 13 residues. The germline V and J ends were trimmed by 9 bases and 3 bases, with 13 bases remaining between them. Germline V gene sequence: CDR1 KGHDR, CDR2 SFDVKD. DNA for the CDR3: TGTGCCACCTCACTGGCCAGTCACTATGGCTACACCTTC. This sequence encodes CATSLASHYGYTF.

The chain uses TRBV4-2 and TRBJ2-3; 8 bases are a match to TRBD2. There are 13 residues in the CDR3. Looked up from germline, CDR1 is LGHNA and CDR2 is YNFKEQ. V lost 0 bases, J lost 8 bases, and 1 base stayed unmatched. CDR3 nucleotide sequence: TGTGCCAGCAGCCAAGATCGGGGGGGTACGCAGTATTTT. Amino acid sequence: CASSQDRGGTQYF.

The rearrangement links TRBV5-4 to TRBJ2-7; D perhaps matches TRBD2 (6 bases). The CDR3 length is 14 residues. Germline CDR1 is SGHNT and CDR2 is YYREEE (reference sequence). The V end was cut by 2 bases, the J end by 3 bases, with 12 bases between. As DNA, the CDR3 is TGTGCCAGCAGCTTAGGTAGCGGTAGCTACGAGCAGTACTTC. Its translation: CASSLGSGSYEQYF.

The V gene is TRBV3-1 (or the pseudogene TRBV3-2), the J gene TRBJ2-3; D remains ambiguous. Deletions cut 4 bases from V and 6 bases from J, with 20 bases between. Germline lookup yields CDR1 LGHDT and CDR2 YNNKEL (reference sequence). CDR3 length: 16 amino acids. The CDR3 loop reads CASSRALAPPSDTQYF. CDR3 nucleotide sequence: TGTGCCAGCAGCCGAGCCCTCGCGCCGCCGTCTGATACGCAGTATTTT.

The J gene is TRBJ1-1, the V gene TRBV28, with D tentatively TRBD1 (5 bases). Trimming shortened V by 2 bases and J by 5 bases, and 15 bases separated the two germline ends. CDR3 length: 15 amino acids. Germline-derived CDR1 and CDR2 are MDHEN and SYDVKM. Here the CDR3 DNA reads TGTGCCAGCAGTTTACCGACGGGGGGGAGGACTGAAGCTTTCTTT. This gives the protein CASSLPTGGRTEAFF. Together with reference TRBV28 and TRBJ1-1, the CDR3 gives the full variable domain: DVKVTQSSRYLVKRTGEKVFLECVQDMDHENMFWYRQDPGLGLRLIYFSYDVKMKEKGDIPEGYSVSREKKERFSLILESASTNQTSMYLCASSLPTGGRTEAFFGQGTRLTVV.

This rearrangement joins TRBV25-1 to TRBJ2-7, with TRBD1 matching 7 bases. Germline-derived CDR1 and CDR2 are MGHDK and SYGVNS. The CDR3 loop spans 15 amino acids. V was pared by 7 bases and J by 3 bases, with 12 bases of the junction left unmatched. CDR3 nucleotide sequence: TGTGCCAGCACAGGGACGACAGGGTCCCACTACGAGCAGTACTTC. Translating gives CASTGTTGSHYEQYF.

The chain carries TRBV20-1 and TRBJ2-1, with 7 bases identical to TRBD2. The V and J ends lost 3 bases and 5 bases, in that order; junction bases with no gene match: 16. The CDR3 has 17 residues. Germline CDR1 and CDR2: DFQATT and SNEGSKA (reference sequence). CDR3 DNA: TGCAGTGCTAGTAAATCTACCGGGGGAGGGCCTAACAATGAGCAGTTCTTC. The encoded protein is CSASKSTGGGPNNEQFF.

The chain links TRBV11-3 to TRBJ2-7; the D gene could be TRBD1 or TRBD2 (6 bases each). CDR3 size: 16 residues. Germline V CDR1 and CDR2: SGHNT, YENEEA. V shed 5 bases and J shed 0 bases, with 17 bases lying between them. CDR3 protein: CASSNAGGGSSYEQYF. Written as DNA, the CDR3 is TGTGCCAGCAGCAACGCCGGAGGGGGGAGCTCCTACGAGCAGTACTTC.

This chain joins TRBV28 and TRBJ2-7; 9 positions agree with TRBD2. CDR3 length: 18 residues. Germline V CDR1 and CDR2: MDHEN, SYDVKM. Losses at the gene ends were 8 bases for V and 5 bases for J; bases not matched to a gene: 22. CDR3 coding DNA: TGTGCCAGCCCTCCGGGCGGGAGGGCCTTCTTCCAACTCCACGAGCAGTACTTC. Protein: CASPPGGRAFFQLHEQYF.

The chain links TRBV7-8 to TRBJ2-3; the D gene could be TRBD1 or TRBD2 (5 bases each). Germline CDR1 reads SGHVS; CDR2 reads FQNEAQ. CDR3 size: 16 residues. Trimming stripped 5 bases from V and 3 bases from J, with 18 bases between. The CDR3 spells CASSSSGTPQTDTQYF. CDR3 nucleotides: TGTGCCAGCAGCAGCTCGGGGACGCCGCAGACAGATACGCAGTATTTT.

The chain employs TRBV3-1 (or the pseudogene TRBV3-2) and TRBJ1-6, with TRBD1 matching 11 bases. V dropped 3 bases and J dropped 10; count of bases not matched to a gene: 5. Germline lookup yields CDR1 LGHDT and CDR2 YNNKEL (reference sequence). This CDR3 is built from 15 residues. The CDR3 DNA reads as TGTGCCAGCAGCCAGTCGGACAGGGGGCTCTCACCCCTCCACTTT. Translation: CASSQSDRGLSPLHF.

This clone was recorded once. The rearrangement joins TRBV7-6 to TRBJ2-3; 8 bases agree with TRBD2. V trimming: 5 bases; J trimming: 4 bases; junction bases outside the gene matches: 11. CDR3 length: 16 residues. Germline lookup yields CDR1 SGHVS and CDR2 FNYEAQ. The CDR3 bases are TGTGCCAGCAGCCCCCCGGGGGGGACTACCTCAGATACGCAGTATTTT. As protein: CASSPPGGTTSDTQYF. The full variable domain, with the rest looked up from reference TRBV7-6 and TRBJ2-3, is GAGVSQSPRYKVTKRGQDVALRCDPISGHVSLYWYRQALGQGPEFLTYFNYEAQQDKSGLPNDRFSAERPEGSISTLTIQRTEQRDSAMYRCASSPPGGTTSDTQYFGPGTRLTVL.

CDR3 sequence reads: CASKQGAFENTEAFF. CDR3 DNA sequence: TGTGCCAGTAAACAGGGGGCGTTTGAGAACACTGAAGCTTTCTTT. The chain employs TRBV7-8 and TRBJ1-1, with 9 bases lining up with TRBD1. The length of the CDR3 is 15 residues. Per the germline V gene, CDR1 is SGHVS and CDR2 is FQNEAQ. V shed 9 bases and J 1 base; nucleotides not matched to a gene: 9.

The gene calls are TRBV28 and TRBJ1-5; 9 bases are a match to TRBD1. This CDR3 is built from 15 residues. J gave up 6 bases and V 3 bases, and 6 bases lay outside the gene matches. The germline V gene encodes CDR1 MDHEN and CDR2 SYDVKM. CDR3 coding DNA: TGTGCCAGCAGTTTGAGGACAGGGGCGGTTCAGCCCCAGCATTTT. Translating it yields CASSLRTGAVQPQHF.

The CDR3 DNA follows: TGTGCCAGTACCAGGACAGGGAGGGGCTACACCTTC. It encodes CASTRTGRGYTF. The rearrangement uses TRBV19 and TRBJ1-2, with 8 bases lining up with TRBD1. The CDR3 spans 12 residues. With 7 bases clipped from V and 8 bases from J, the junction kept 6 bases outside the gene matches. CDR1 is LNHDA and CDR2 is SQIVND in the germline V gene (reference sequence).

This clone was detected a few times. The chain carries TRBV5-1 and TRBJ1-4; D gene ambiguous. Trimming shortened V by 0 bases and J by 5 bases, and 8 bases separated the two germline ends. The CDR3 spans 14 residues. The germline V gene encodes CDR1 SGHRS and CDR2 YFSETQ. The CDR3 reads CASSLGRSNEKLFF. CDR3 coding DNA: TGCGCCAGCAGCTTGGGCCGATCAAATGAAAAACTGTTTTTT.

Notes on this clone: One end of the junction fails to match germline, which may point to a read error. The chain combines TRBV7-7 with TRBJ2-5; a weak D match, TRBD2 (6 bases). This CDR3 has 15 amino acids. CDR1 is SSHAT, CDR2 FNYEAQ, per germline (reference sequence). The CDR3 nucleotides read TGTGCTAGCAGCTTAGGAGGGCTTGGGGTAGAGACCCAGTACTTC. This sequence encodes CASSLGGLGVETQYF.

The J gene is TRBJ2-3, the V gene TRBV2, with 7 bases aligning to TRBD2. CDR3 size: 13 residues. V trimming: 7 bases; J trimming: 0 bases; junction bases outside the gene matches: 1. Per the germline V gene, CDR1 is SNHLY and CDR2 is FYNNEI. The CDR3 sequence: CASKRDSTDTQYF. Here the CDR3 DNA reads TGTGCCAGCAAGCGGGACAGCACAGATACGCAGTATTTT.

The chain uses TRBV6-1 and TRBJ1-1, with a possible D match to TRBD1 (6 bases). Germline CDR1 and CDR2: MNHNS and SASEGT. There are 13 residues in the CDR3. Trimming pared 6 bases from V and 3 bases from J, leaving 11 bases between. The CDR3 DNA reads as TGTGCCAGCAGGCATCAGGGGTACACTGAAGCTTTCTTT. Translated, it gives CASRHQGYTEAFF.

This clone was found once. The chain couples TRBV5-1 to TRBJ1-1; weak D call: TRBD1 (6 bases). Trimming cost V 1 base and J 6 bases, with 13 bases left between them. Germline V gene sequence: CDR1 SGHRS, CDR2 YFSETQ. The CDR3 length is 14 residues. CDR3: CASSLTGFGAEAFF. The CDR3 region has the DNA TGCGCCAGCAGCTTGACAGGGTTCGGCGCTGAAGCTTTCTTT.

The CDR3 region is CSARDLVKQYF. CDR3 DNA: TGCAGTGCTAGAGATCTCGTAAAGCAGTACTTC. This chain connects TRBV20-1 to TRBJ2-7; D is ambiguous. CDR1 and CDR2 from the germline V gene are DFQATT and SNEGSKA (reference sequence). The CDR3 length is 11 residues. V gave up 0 bases and J gave up 8 bases, with 8 bases separating them.